This is a list of T cell receptor beta chains from one sample in a study of radiotherapy plus CTLA-4 blockade in lung cancer. Some clones are missing from TCRdb's copy, which holds only in-frame ones; the method was immunoSEQ multiplex PCR. The profile shows about 97,000 clones, under 85% of them singletons. This sample comprised peripheral blood, obtained from a patient treated with radiotherapy plus ipilimumab. The receptors were gathered from a human donor with non-small cell lung cancer who had a partial response to radiotherapy plus ipilimumab. Some clones in this sample may be carry-over from other donors' samples. Each CDR3 is given with its conserved first and last residue. The D gene is left open where the match is weak. Clone size is shown for a subset of rows, as once, few, many or a class of expanded clone.

clone_size: NA; v_call: TRBV4-1; j_call: TRBJ1-2; d_call: NA; cdr3_length: 14; cdr3_aa: CASSQDYDFYGYTF; cdr3_nt: TGCGCCAGCAGCCAAGACTACGATTTCTATGGCTACACCTTC
clone_size: NA; v_call: TRBV6-1; j_call: TRBJ1-2; d_call: TRBD1; cdr3_length: 15; cdr3_aa: CASSETPGQGRGYTF; cdr3_nt: TGTGCCAGCAGTGAGACCCCGGGACAGGGTCGAGGCTACACCTTC
clone_size: NA; v_call: TRBV11-2; j_call: TRBJ1-2; d_call: NA; cdr3_length: 16; cdr3_aa: CASSLVGGRPNYGYTF; cdr3_nt: TGTGCCAGCAGCTTAGTCGGCGGCAGACCTAACTATGGCTACACCTTC
clone_size: NA; v_call: TRBV29-1; j_call: TRBJ2-3; d_call: NA; cdr3_length: 18; cdr3_aa: CSVLTEGRVTASTDTQYF; cdr3_nt: TGCAGCGTTTTGACGGAGGGTAGGGTTACAGCTAGCACAGATACGCAGTATTTT
clone_size: NA; v_call: TRBV7-2; j_call: TRBJ2-2; d_call: TRBD2; cdr3_length: 14; cdr3_aa: CASRGLAFPGELFF; cdr3_nt: TGTGCCAGCAGGGGACTAGCGTTTCCTGGGGAGCTGTTTTTT
clone_size: many; v_call: TRBV7-2; j_call: TRBJ1-2; d_call: TRBD1; cdr3_length: 12; cdr3_aa: CASFRQGEGYTF; cdr3_nt: TGTGCCAGCTTTAGGCAGGGGGAAGGCTACACCTTC
clone_size: NA; v_call: TRBV19; j_call: TRBJ2-1; d_call: NA; cdr3_length: 12; cdr3_aa: CASSNARERQFF; cdr3_nt: TGTGCCAGTAGTAACGCTAGGGAGCGGCAGTTCTTC
clone_size: NA; v_call: TRBV4-1; j_call: TRBJ1-2; d_call: TRBD1; cdr3_length: 14; cdr3_aa: CASSQPRGLGGYTF; cdr3_nt: TGCGCCAGCAGCCAACCCAGGGGGCTCGGGGGCTACACCTTC
clone_size: NA; v_call: TRBV7-6; j_call: TRBJ2-2; d_call: NA; cdr3_length: 16; cdr3_aa: CASSLGGLADTGELFF; cdr3_nt: TGTGCCAGCAGCTTAGGGGGACTGGCAGATACCGGGGAGCTGTTTTTT
clone_size: few; v_call: TRBV19; j_call: TRBJ1-1; d_call: TRBD1; cdr3_length: 14; cdr3_aa: CASSRDREATEAFF; cdr3_nt: TGTGCCAGTAGTAGGGACAGGGAAGCCACTGAAGCTTTCTTT
clone_size: NA; v_call: TRBV27; j_call: TRBJ1-5; d_call: TRBD1; cdr3_length: 15; cdr3_aa: CASSPRTGSNQPQHF; cdr3_nt: TGTGCCAGCAGTCCCAGGACAGGTAGCAATCAGCCCCAGCATTTT
clone_size: NA; v_call: TRBV11-3; j_call: TRBJ2-2; d_call: TRBD2; cdr3_length: 18; cdr3_aa: CASSLSSGGSLNTGELFF; cdr3_nt: TGTGCCAGCAGCTTATCTAGCGGGGGGTCTCTAAACACCGGGGAGCTGTTTTTT
clone_size: NA; v_call: TRBV5-1; j_call: TRBJ2-3; d_call: NA; cdr3_length: 14; cdr3_aa: CASSPRQSTDTQYF; cdr3_nt: TGCGCCAGCAGCCCCAGACAGAGCACAGATACGCAGTATTTT
clone_size: NA; v_call: TRBV2; j_call: TRBJ1-1; d_call: NA; cdr3_length: 14; cdr3_aa: CASSVSSPRTEAFF; cdr3_nt: TGTGCCAGCAGTGTATCGTCTCCTAGGACTGAAGCTTTCTTT
clone_size: NA; v_call: TRBV12-2; j_call: TRBJ2-1; d_call: NA; cdr3_length: 17; cdr3_aa: CASRLGWGAGVHNEQFF; cdr3_nt: TGTGCAAGTCGCTTAGGGTGGGGAGCGGGAGTCCACAATGAGCAGTTCTTC
clone_size: NA; v_call: TRBV11-2; j_call: TRBJ2-7; d_call: TRBD1; cdr3_length: 18; cdr3_aa: CASSPGSGRTGAIYEQYF; cdr3_nt: TGTGCCAGCAGCCCTGGATCTGGCCGGACAGGGGCCATCTACGAGCAGTACTTC
clone_size: NA; v_call: TRBV6-6; j_call: TRBJ2-2; d_call: TRBD2; cdr3_length: 13; cdr3_aa: CASTLGGSGELFF; cdr3_nt: TGTGCCAGCACCCTCGGGGGGTCTGGGGAGCTGTTTTTT
clone_size: few; v_call: TRBV6-1; j_call: TRBJ1-1; d_call: NA; cdr3_length: 14; cdr3_aa: CASTQWAGNTEAFF; cdr3_nt: TGTGCCAGTACCCAGTGGGCCGGCAACACTGAAGCTTTCTTT
clone_size: NA; v_call: TRBV15; j_call: TRBJ1-1; d_call: NA; cdr3_length: 15; cdr3_aa: CATSRDLLAGTEAFF; cdr3_nt: TGTGCCACCAGCAGAGATCTCCTTGCGGGCACTGAAGCTTTCTTT
clone_size: few; v_call: TRBV28; j_call: TRBJ2-7; d_call: TRBD1; cdr3_length: 14; cdr3_aa: CASSPGQGALEQYF; cdr3_nt: TGTGCCAGCAGTCCGGGACAGGGGGCGCTAGAGCAGTACTTC
clone_size: medium-sized; v_call: TRBV18; j_call: TRBJ2-1; d_call: TRBD1; cdr3_length: 14; cdr3_aa: CASSGTGYYNEQFF; cdr3_nt: TGTGCCAGCTCCGGGACAGGGTACTACAATGAGCAGTTCTTC
clone_size: NA; v_call: TRBV7-3; j_call: TRBJ2-3; d_call: TRBD2; cdr3_length: 17; cdr3_aa: CASSLRSSGRGTDTQYF; cdr3_nt: TGTGCCAGCAGCTTAAGATCTAGCGGGAGGGGTACAGATACGCAGTATTTT
clone_size: NA; v_call: TRBV7-3; j_call: TRBJ1-4; d_call: TRBD1; cdr3_length: 15; cdr3_aa: CASSPSQGSNEKLFF; cdr3_nt: TGTGCCAGCAGTCCCTCACAGGGGAGTAATGAAAAACTGTTTTTT
clone_size: NA; v_call: TRBV18; j_call: TRBJ1-1; d_call: NA; cdr3_length: 15; cdr3_aa: CASSPNNGLNTEAFF; cdr3_nt: TGTGCCAGCTCACCAAATAACGGTTTGAACACTGAAGCTTTCTTT
clone_size: NA; v_call: TRBV10-2; j_call: TRBJ2-7; d_call: TRBD1; cdr3_length: 14; cdr3_aa: CATSTGTAPVEQYF; cdr3_nt: TGCGCCACCAGTACCGGGACAGCCCCTGTCGAGCAGTACTTC
clone_size: NA; v_call: TRBV5-4; j_call: TRBJ1-1; d_call: NA; cdr3_length: 12; cdr3_aa: CASSSGFSEAFF; cdr3_nt: TGTGCCAGCAGCTCAGGGTTCTCTGAAGCTTTCTTT
clone_size: few; v_call: TRBV7-2; j_call: TRBJ1-2; d_call: TRBD1; cdr3_length: 14; cdr3_aa: CASSQGQGAEGYTF; cdr3_nt: TGTGCCAGCAGCCAAGGACAGGGAGCAGAGGGCTACACCTTC
clone_size: NA; v_call: TRBV7-8; j_call: TRBJ1-4; d_call: TRBD1; cdr3_length: 16; cdr3_aa: CASSLTPGGVGEKLFF; cdr3_nt: TGTGCCAGCAGCTTGACGCCAGGGGGCGTGGGTGAAAAACTGTTTTTT
clone_size: NA; v_call: TRBV2; j_call: TRBJ2-1; d_call: TRBD2; cdr3_length: 18; cdr3_aa: CASRGRGLTSGSYNEQFF; cdr3_nt: TGTGCCAGCAGGGGGAGGGGCCTGACTAGCGGGAGTTACAATGAGCAGTTCTTC
clone_size: NA; v_call: TRBV18; j_call: TRBJ1-2; d_call: NA; cdr3_length: 14; cdr3_aa: CASSPTAINYGYTF; cdr3_nt: TGTGCCAGCTCACCAACTGCTATTAACTATGGCTACACCTTC
clone_size: NA; v_call: TRBV7-2; j_call: TRBJ1-4; d_call: NA; cdr3_length: 14; cdr3_aa: CASSRGGLDEKLFF; cdr3_nt: TGTGCCAGCAGCCGCGGGGGGCTGGATGAAAAACTGTTTTTT
clone_size: NA; v_call: TRBV5-5; j_call: TRBJ2-3; d_call: TRBD2; cdr3_length: 13; cdr3_aa: CATSGGPADTQYF; cdr3_nt: TGTGCTACTAGCGGGGGCCCTGCCGATACGCAGTATTTT
clone_size: many; v_call: TRBV7-2; j_call: TRBJ1-3; d_call: TRBD1; cdr3_length: 16; cdr3_aa: CASREQGGNSGNTIYF; cdr3_nt: TGTGCCAGCAGAGAACAGGGGGGGAACTCTGGAAACACCATATATTTT
clone_size: NA; v_call: TRBV4-3; j_call: TRBJ1-1; d_call: TRBD1; cdr3_length: 16; cdr3_aa: CASSQDLGTGFTEAFF; cdr3_nt: TGCGCCAGCAGCCAAGACTTGGGGACAGGGTTCACTGAAGCTTTCTTT
clone_size: once; v_call: TRBV29-1; j_call: TRBJ1-4; d_call: NA; cdr3_length: 13; cdr3_aa: CSARRATNEKLFF; cdr3_nt: TGCAGCGCCAGGAGGGCAACTAATGAAAAACTGTTTTTT
clone_size: NA; v_call: TRBV5-1; j_call: TRBJ2-2; d_call: NA; cdr3_length: 14; cdr3_aa: CASSLVLEAGELFF; cdr3_nt: TGCGCCAGCAGCTTGGTACTGGAGGCCGGGGAGCTGTTTTTT
clone_size: NA; v_call: TRBV7-9; j_call: TRBJ1-2; d_call: NA; cdr3_length: 13; cdr3_aa: CASSLGGLDGYTF; cdr3_nt: TGTGCCAGCAGCTTAGGGGGCCTGGATGGCTACACCTTC
clone_size: NA; v_call: TRBV27; j_call: TRBJ1-1; d_call: TRBD1; cdr3_length: 16; cdr3_aa: CASSLGNRGANTEAFF; cdr3_nt: TGTGCCAGCAGTTTAGGGAACAGGGGGGCAAACACTGAAGCTTTCTTT
clone_size: once; v_call: TRBV18; j_call: TRBJ2-7; d_call: TRBD1; cdr3_length: 17; cdr3_aa: CASSPTDPTGVSYEQYF; cdr3_nt: TGTGCCAGCTCACCGACCGACCCGACAGGGGTGTCATACGAGCAGTACTTC
clone_size: NA; v_call: TRBV11-2; j_call: TRBJ1-3; d_call: NA; cdr3_length: 12; cdr3_aa: CASGGRGNTIYF; cdr3_nt: TGTGCCAGCGGGGGGAGGGGAAACACCATATATTTT
clone_size: few; v_call: TRBV9; j_call: TRBJ1-5; d_call: TRBD1; cdr3_length: 17; cdr3_aa: CASAQIGTGISNQPQHF; cdr3_nt: TGTGCCAGCGCCCAGATAGGGACAGGGATTAGCAATCAGCCCCAGCATTTT
clone_size: NA; v_call: TRBV6-4; j_call: TRBJ1-1; d_call: NA; cdr3_length: 14; cdr3_aa: CASRQAAGNTEAFF; cdr3_nt: TGTGCCAGCAGACAGGCCGCAGGGAACACTGAAGCTTTCTTT
clone_size: few; v_call: TRBV19; j_call: TRBJ2-2; d_call: TRBD2; cdr3_length: 15; cdr3_aa: CASIGRGGATGELFF; cdr3_nt: TGTGCCAGTATCGGGAGGGGCGGAGCCACCGGGGAGCTGTTTTTT
clone_size: NA; v_call: TRBV28; j_call: TRBJ2-3; d_call: TRBD2; cdr3_length: 15; cdr3_aa: CASRTLAGVADTQYF; cdr3_nt: TGTGCCAGCAGGACACTAGCGGGAGTGGCAGATACGCAGTATTTT
clone_size: NA; v_call: TRBV2; j_call: TRBJ1-1; d_call: TRBD1; cdr3_length: 15; cdr3_aa: CASRDPGQGNTEAFF; cdr3_nt: TGTGCCAGCAGAGACCCGGGACAGGGGAACACTGAAGCTTTCTTT
clone_size: NA; v_call: TRBV19; j_call: TRBJ1-2; d_call: NA; cdr3_length: 13; cdr3_aa: CASSPQTNYGYTF; cdr3_nt: TGTGCCAGTAGTCCTCAGACTAACTATGGCTACACCTTC
clone_size: NA; v_call: TRBV30; j_call: TRBJ2-1; d_call: TRBD1; cdr3_length: 13; cdr3_aa: CAWEFSNQGDQFF; cdr3_nt: TGTGCCTGGGAGTTCTCCAATCAGGGGGACCAGTTCTTC
clone_size: NA; v_call: TRBV5-1; j_call: TRBJ2-5; d_call: NA; cdr3_length: 14; cdr3_aa: CASSPTLGRETQYF; cdr3_nt: TGCGCCAGCAGCCCAACCCTTGGCAGAGAGACCCAGTACTTC
clone_size: NA; v_call: TRBV30; j_call: TRBJ2-7; d_call: NA; cdr3_length: 14; cdr3_aa: CAWTLGLQAHEQYF; cdr3_nt: TGTGCCTGGACCCTTGGGCTTCAGGCCCACGAGCAGTACTTC